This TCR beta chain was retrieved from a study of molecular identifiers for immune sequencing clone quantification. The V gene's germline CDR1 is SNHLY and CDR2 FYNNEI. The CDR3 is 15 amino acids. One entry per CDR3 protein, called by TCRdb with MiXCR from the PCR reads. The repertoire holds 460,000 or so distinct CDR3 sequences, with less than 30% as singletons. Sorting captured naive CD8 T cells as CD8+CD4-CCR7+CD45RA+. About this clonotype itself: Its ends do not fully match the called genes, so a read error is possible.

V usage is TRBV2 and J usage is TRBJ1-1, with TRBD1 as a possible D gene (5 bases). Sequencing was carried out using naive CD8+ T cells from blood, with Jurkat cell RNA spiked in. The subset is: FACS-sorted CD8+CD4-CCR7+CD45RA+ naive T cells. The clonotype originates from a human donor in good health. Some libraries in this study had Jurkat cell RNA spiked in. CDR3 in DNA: TGTGCCGGCAGTGAAGCGGGGGGAGTGAACACTGAAGCTTTCTTT. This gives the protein CAGSEAGGVNTEAFF. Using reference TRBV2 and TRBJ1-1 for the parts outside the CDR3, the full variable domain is EPEVTQTPSHQVTQMGQEVILRCVPISNHLYFYWYRQILGQKVEFLVSFYNNEISEKSEIFDDQFSVERPDGSNFTLKIRSTKLEDSAMYFCAGSEAGGVNTEAFFGQGTRLTVV.